A single T cell receptor beta chain is shown here with its context. The target antigen is unknown. The data stem from a study of OX40 agonist ivuxolimab in advanced cancers. Clones were read by immunoSEQ multiplex PCR, and TCRdb kept only the in-frame ones, dropping some. The sample yields fewer than 95,000 clones, under 95% seen once. The study's findings and limits: Clonal expansion was seen in CD4+ and CD8+ blood T cells by week 6 at 0.1 to 3.0 mg/kg. No antigen was identified for the clonally expanded peripheral T cells.

V lost 5 bases to trimming and J lost 3 bases; unmatched junction nucleotides: 11. Germline CDR1 is SEHNR and CDR2 is FQNEAQ (reference sequence). CDR3 size: 17 residues. This chain joins TRBV7-9 and TRBJ2-2, with 8 bases lining up with TRBD1. This sequence originates from an adult with an advanced solid tumor such as melanoma, head and neck, liver or kidney cancer. Sequenced here: CD4+ or CD8+ T cells sorted from blood, sampled in a trial of the OX40 agonist ivuxolimab. The CDR3 here is CASSPKTGDVDTGELFF. DNA of the CDR3: TGTGCCAGCAGCCCGAAGACAGGGGATGTTGACACCGGGGAGCTGTTTTTT.